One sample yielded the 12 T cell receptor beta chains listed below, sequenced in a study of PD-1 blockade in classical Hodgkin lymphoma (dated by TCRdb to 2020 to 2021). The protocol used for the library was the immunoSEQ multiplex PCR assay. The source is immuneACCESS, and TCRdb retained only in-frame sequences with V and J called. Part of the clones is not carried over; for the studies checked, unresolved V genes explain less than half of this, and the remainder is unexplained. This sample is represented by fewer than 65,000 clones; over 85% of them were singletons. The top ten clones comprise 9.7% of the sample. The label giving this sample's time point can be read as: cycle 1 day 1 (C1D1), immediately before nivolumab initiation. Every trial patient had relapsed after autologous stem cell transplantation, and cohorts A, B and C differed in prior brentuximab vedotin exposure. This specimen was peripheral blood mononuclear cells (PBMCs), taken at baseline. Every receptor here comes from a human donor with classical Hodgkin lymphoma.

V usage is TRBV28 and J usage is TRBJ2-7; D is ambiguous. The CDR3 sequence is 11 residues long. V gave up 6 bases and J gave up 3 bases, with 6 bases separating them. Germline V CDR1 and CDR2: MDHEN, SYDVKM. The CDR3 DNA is TGTGCCAGCAGCTCCCGCTACGAGCAGTACTTC. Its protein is CASSSRYEQYF. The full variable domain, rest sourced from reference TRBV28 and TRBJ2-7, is DVKVTQSSRYLVKRTGEKVFLECVQDMDHENMFWYRQDPGLGLRLIYFSYDVKMKEKGDIPEGYSVSREKKERFSLILESASTNQTSMYLCASSSRYEQYFGPGTRLTVT.

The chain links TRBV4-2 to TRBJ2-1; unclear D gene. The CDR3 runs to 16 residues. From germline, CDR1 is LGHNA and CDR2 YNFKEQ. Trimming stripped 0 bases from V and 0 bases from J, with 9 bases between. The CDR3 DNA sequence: TGTGCCAGCAGCCAAGAGGAACTGAGCTCCTACAATGAGCAGTTCTTC. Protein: CASSQEELSSYNEQFF.

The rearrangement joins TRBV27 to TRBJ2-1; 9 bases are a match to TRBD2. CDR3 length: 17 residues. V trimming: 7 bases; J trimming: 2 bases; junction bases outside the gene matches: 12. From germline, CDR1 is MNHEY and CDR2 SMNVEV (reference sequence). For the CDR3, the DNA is TGTGCCAGCATCCCGAGGTTGCGGGAGGGAACCTACAATGAGCAGTTCTTC. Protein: CASIPRLREGTYNEQFF.

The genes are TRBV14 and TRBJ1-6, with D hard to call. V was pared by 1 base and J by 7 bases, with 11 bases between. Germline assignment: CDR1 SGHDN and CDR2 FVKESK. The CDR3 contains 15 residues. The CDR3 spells CASSQALGWNSPLHF. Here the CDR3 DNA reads TGTGCCAGCAGCCAAGCACTCGGGTGGAATTCACCCCTCCACTTT.

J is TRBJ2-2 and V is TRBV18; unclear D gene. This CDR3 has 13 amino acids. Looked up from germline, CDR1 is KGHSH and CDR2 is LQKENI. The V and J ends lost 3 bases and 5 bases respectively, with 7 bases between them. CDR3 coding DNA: TGTGCCAGCTCACCGCAGAGAACCGGGGAGCTGTTTTTT. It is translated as CASSPQRTGELFF.

The CDR3 nucleotides read TGTGCCAGCAGCAACGGACATCTGCCAAATCAGCCCCAGCATTTT. This codes for CASSNGHLPNQPQHF. The V and J genes are TRBV7-8 and TRBJ1-5, with D possibly matching TRBD1 (5 bases). The ends were cut back, 5 bases at V and 4 bases at J, with 15 bases in the middle. CDR3 length equals 15 residues. Germline CDR1 reads SGHVS; CDR2 reads FQNEAQ. The full variable domain, completed using reference TRBV7-8 and TRBJ1-5, is GAGVSQSPRYKVAKRGQDVALRCDPISGHVSLFWYQQALGQGPEFLTYFQNEAQLDKSGLPSDRFFAERPEGSVSTLKIQRTQQEDSAVYLCASSNGHLPNQPQHFGDGTRLSIL.

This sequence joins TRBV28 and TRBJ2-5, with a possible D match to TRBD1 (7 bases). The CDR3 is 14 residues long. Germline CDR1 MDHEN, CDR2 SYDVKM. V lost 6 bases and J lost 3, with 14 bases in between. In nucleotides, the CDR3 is TGTGCCAGCAGCTCAGGGGGGATCAAAGAGACCCAGTACTTC. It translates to CASSSGGIKETQYF.

The CDR3 region is CASSSGTHTYEQYF. The DNA for the CDR3 is TGTGCCAGCAGTTCCGGGACCCATACCTACGAGCAGTACTTC. The chain combines TRBV7-9 with TRBJ2-7; D could derive from TRBD1 or TRBD2 (5 bases each). Germline V lookup: CDR1 SEHNR, CDR2 FQNEAQ (reference sequence). The CDR3 is 14 residues long. V lost 6 bases to trimming and J lost 2 bases, with 14 bases between them.

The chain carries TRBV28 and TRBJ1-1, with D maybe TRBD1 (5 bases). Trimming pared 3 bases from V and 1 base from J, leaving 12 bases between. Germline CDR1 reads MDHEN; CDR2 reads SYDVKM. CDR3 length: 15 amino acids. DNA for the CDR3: TGTGCCAGCAGTTTGGGGGGACGGTGGAACACTGAAGCTTTCTTT. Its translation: CASSLGGRWNTEAFF.

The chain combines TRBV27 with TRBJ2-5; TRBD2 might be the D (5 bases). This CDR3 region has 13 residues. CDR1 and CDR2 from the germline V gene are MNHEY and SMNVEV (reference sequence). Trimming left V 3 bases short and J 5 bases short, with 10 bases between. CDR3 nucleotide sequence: TGTGCCAGCAGTTTCTTAAGAGGGGAGACCCAGTACTTC. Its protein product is CASSFLRGETQYF.

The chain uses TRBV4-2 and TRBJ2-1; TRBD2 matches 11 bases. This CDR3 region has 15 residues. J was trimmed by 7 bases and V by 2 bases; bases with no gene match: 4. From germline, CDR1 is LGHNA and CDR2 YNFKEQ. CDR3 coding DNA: TGTGCCAGCAGCCAAACGGCTAGCGGGGGGAATGAGCAGTTCTTC. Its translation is CASSQTASGGNEQFF.

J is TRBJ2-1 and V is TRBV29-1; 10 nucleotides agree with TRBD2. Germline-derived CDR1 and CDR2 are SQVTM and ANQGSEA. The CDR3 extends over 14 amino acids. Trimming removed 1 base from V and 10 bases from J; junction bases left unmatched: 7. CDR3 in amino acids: CSVEVLAGEVEQFF. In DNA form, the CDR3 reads TGCAGCGTTGAAGTCCTAGCGGGAGAGGTGGAGCAGTTCTTC.